The present entry profiles one TCR beta chain with its context. The antigen is unknown. These data come from a study of memory CD4+ T cells and cytomegalovirus serostatus. About the study: Healthy Belgian adult donors included several CMV-positive and 24 CMV-negative people. Overall study results and limits: Suggested: most of the CMV-linked TCR signature lies in CD4+ memory cells.

Profiled with immunoSEQ multiplex PCR; TCRdb holds only in-frame clones, not every one. This sample carries fewer than 50,000 clones, around 78% of them seen once, and the ten largest clones take around 6.6%. The sort gate was single viable CD3+CD4+CD8-CD45RO+ cells for memory CD4+ T cells. CMV serostatus came from serum IgG against pp150, pp28, p38, p52. CD4+ T cells were isolated by positive magnetic selection. The CDR3 spans 13 residues. V lost 8 bases and J 7 bases, leaving 17 bases between the germline ends. CDR1 and CDR2 from the germline V gene are SNHLY and FYNNEI. The sample taken for sequencing was memory CD4+ T cells from blood. The receptor comes from an adult in good health and CMV-seronegative. This chain connects TRBV2 to TRBJ1-1; D gene ambiguous. CDR3 coding DNA: TGTGCCAGCTTGAACTCATACACCCTTGAAGCTTTCTTT. It codes for CASLNSYTLEAFF.